Listed below are T cell receptor beta chains from one sample, sequenced in a study of response to subunit inactivated influenza vaccine. MiXCR was run by TCRdb on the RT-PCR reads, yielding one entry per CDR3 protein. Here the sample spans more than 700,000 distinct CDR3 sequences, about 20% being singletons. Here the sequenced sample was PBMCs from blood, taken roughly 5 days after vaccination. These TCRs come from a man aged 45 to 65 who received an inactivated influenza vaccine. CDR3s include the opening cysteine and the closing phenylalanine or tryptophan. Each record gives: D gene, J gene, clone size, V gene, CDR3 DNA, CDR3 protein. D genes are given only for firm matches. The size field is filled for only some rows; it gives once, few, many or a size class.

d_call: -
j_call: TRBJ2-5
clone_size: -
v_call: TRBV21-1
cdr3_nt: TGTGCCAGCAGCAAAGCCAGACCGTGTAGTGCAGTCCAAGAGACCCAGTACTTC
cdr3_aa: CASSKARPCSAVQETQYF

d_call: -
j_call: TRBJ1-1
clone_size: few
v_call: TRBV12-3/TRBV12-4
cdr3_nt: TGTGCCAGCACCGGGACGGTGAAGACGACTGAAGCTTTCTTT
cdr3_aa: CASTGTVKTTEAFF

d_call: TRBD2
j_call: TRBJ2-3
clone_size: -
v_call: TRBV4-3
cdr3_nt: TGCGCCAGCAGCCGCGAGCGGGGGGGCCGAGATACGCAGTATTTT
cdr3_aa: CASSRERGGRDTQYF

d_call: TRBD1
j_call: TRBJ2-3
clone_size: -
v_call: TRBV5-1
cdr3_nt: TGCGCCAGCAGCTTACAAGACAGGGGGATTTCCACAGATACGCAGTATTTT
cdr3_aa: CASSLQDRGISTDTQYF

d_call: -
j_call: TRBJ1-4
clone_size: few
v_call: TRBV4-2
cdr3_nt: TGTGCCAGCAGCCAAGAAGAAAAACTGTTTTTT
cdr3_aa: CASSQEEKLFF

d_call: TRBD2
j_call: TRBJ2-1
clone_size: -
v_call: TRBV20-1
cdr3_nt: TGCAGTGCTTTGGGACTAGGGTCCTACAATGAGCAGTTCTTC
cdr3_aa: CSALGLGSYNEQFF

d_call: TRBD2
j_call: TRBJ2-1
clone_size: few
v_call: TRBV6-9
cdr3_nt: TGTGCCAGCATTACGACTAGCCACAATGAGCAGTTCTTC
cdr3_aa: CASITTSHNEQFF

d_call: TRBD1
j_call: TRBJ2-2
clone_size: -
v_call: TRBV4-2
cdr3_nt: TGTGCCAGCAGCCAAGATTACAGGGGATCCGGGGAGCTGTTTTTT
cdr3_aa: CASSQDYRGSGELFF

d_call: -
j_call: TRBJ1-1
clone_size: few
v_call: TRBV7-9
cdr3_nt: TGTGCCAGCAGCTTGGACGTCGGGGTGCGGAACACTGAAGCTTTCTTT
cdr3_aa: CASSLDVGVRNTEAFF

d_call: TRBD2
j_call: TRBJ2-1
clone_size: many
v_call: TRBV20-1
cdr3_nt: TGCAGTGCTAGCGGGACTAGCGGTGGATCCTACAATGAGCAGTTCTTC
cdr3_aa: CSASGTSGGSYNEQFF

d_call: TRBD2
j_call: TRBJ2-7
clone_size: once
v_call: TRBV6-2/TRBV6-3
cdr3_nt: TGTGCCAGCAGTTTCAGCGGGGGGATCACCTACGAGCAGTACTTC
cdr3_aa: CASSFSGGITYEQYF

d_call: -
j_call: TRBJ2-5
clone_size: few
v_call: TRBV5-1
cdr3_nt: TGCGCCAGCAGCTTGGCGAACTCGGTAGAGACCCAGTACTTC
cdr3_aa: CASSLANSVETQYF

d_call: -
j_call: TRBJ2-3
clone_size: -
v_call: TRBV25-1
cdr3_nt: TGTGCCAGCAGTGAACAGGGGACGGTCGCAGATACGCAGTATTTT
cdr3_aa: CASSEQGTVADTQYF

d_call: -
j_call: TRBJ1-5
clone_size: few
v_call: TRBV5-1
cdr3_nt: TGCGCCAGCAGCTTGTTTGTCAATCAGCCCCAGCATTTT
cdr3_aa: CASSLFVNQPQHF

d_call: -
j_call: TRBJ2-1
clone_size: many
v_call: TRBV5-1
cdr3_nt: TGCGCCAGCAGCTTGGACCGGGGGAACAATGAGCAGTTCTTC
cdr3_aa: CASSLDRGNNEQFF

d_call: -
j_call: TRBJ2-1
clone_size: few
v_call: TRBV11-2
cdr3_nt: TGTGCCAGCAGCTTACGGTTCAGGTCCGGGGGACCAAACAATGAGCAGTTCTTC
cdr3_aa: CASSLRFRSGGPNNEQFF

d_call: TRBD1
j_call: TRBJ2-7
clone_size: few
v_call: TRBV20-1
cdr3_nt: TGCAGTGCTCAGGATTCGGACAGGGTATTTTATCAGTACTTC
cdr3_aa: CSAQDSDRVFYQYF

d_call: TRBD2
j_call: TRBJ2-7
clone_size: -
v_call: TRBV15
cdr3_nt: TGTGCCACCAGCGCCAGAACTAGCGGGAGGTACGAGCAGTACTTC
cdr3_aa: CATSARTSGRYEQYF

d_call: TRBD1
j_call: TRBJ2-7
clone_size: few
v_call: TRBV20-1
cdr3_nt: TGCAGTGCGGCAGGGACAGGGTCGCCCTACGAGCAGTACTTC
cdr3_aa: CSAAGTGSPYEQYF

d_call: TRBD2
j_call: TRBJ2-1
clone_size: -
v_call: TRBV4-1
cdr3_nt: TGCGCCAGCAGCCACACTAGCGGGGGGCCCTATGAGCAGTTCTTC
cdr3_aa: CASSHTSGGPYEQFF

d_call: TRBD2
j_call: TRBJ2-1
clone_size: -
v_call: TRBV4-2
cdr3_nt: TGTGCCAGCAGCCAAGACCCCCTTAGGCGGGGGGGTAACAATGAGCAGTTCTTC
cdr3_aa: CASSQDPLRRGGNNEQFF

d_call: -
j_call: TRBJ2-2
clone_size: -
v_call: TRBV24-1
cdr3_nt: TGTGCCACCAGTGACCCACAGGGAGGGGACACCGGGGAGCTGTTTTTT
cdr3_aa: CATSDPQGGDTGELFF

d_call: -
j_call: TRBJ2-7
clone_size: -
v_call: TRBV20-1
cdr3_nt: TGCAGTGCCAGACGGGCCTACGAGCAGTACTTC
cdr3_aa: CSARRAYEQYF

d_call: -
j_call: TRBJ2-2
clone_size: few
v_call: TRBV4-2
cdr3_nt: TGTGCCAGCAGCAACCGGGACCAAGTTAACACCGGGGAGCTGTTTTTT
cdr3_aa: CASSNRDQVNTGELFF

d_call: TRBD2
j_call: TRBJ2-7
clone_size: -
v_call: TRBV20-1
cdr3_nt: TGCAGTGCTAGGGACTGGGGACTACCATCCTACGAGCAGTACTTC
cdr3_aa: CSARDWGLPSYEQYF

d_call: -
j_call: TRBJ2-7
clone_size: few
v_call: TRBV3-1
cdr3_nt: TGTGCCAGCAGCTCTGGCCACGGGACAACCTACGAGCAGTACTTC
cdr3_aa: CASSSGHGTTYEQYF

d_call: TRBD1
j_call: TRBJ2-7
clone_size: -
v_call: TRBV5-5
cdr3_nt: TGTGCCAGCAGCTTGGAAGGACAGGGGGCTGAAGAGCAGTACTTC
cdr3_aa: CASSLEGQGAEEQYF

d_call: -
j_call: TRBJ2-3
clone_size: -
v_call: TRBV3-1
cdr3_nt: TGTGCCAGCAGCCAGATTCGAGGGACTAGCACAGATACGCAGTATTTT
cdr3_aa: CASSQIRGTSTDTQYF

d_call: TRBD2
j_call: TRBJ2-7
clone_size: -
v_call: TRBV6-2/TRBV6-3
cdr3_nt: TGTGCCAGCAGTTACCCTGGACTAGCGGGGGCCGGGTACGAGCAGTACTTC
cdr3_aa: CASSYPGLAGAGYEQYF

d_call: -
j_call: TRBJ2-1
clone_size: few
v_call: TRBV11-2
cdr3_nt: TGTGCCAGCAGCTTCGGGGACCAGAGACTCTACAATGAGCAGTTCTTC
cdr3_aa: CASSFGDQRLYNEQFF

d_call: -
j_call: TRBJ2-7
clone_size: -
v_call: TRBV27
cdr3_nt: TGTGCCAGCAGTTTATCGGGGGCAGGGAGTACGTATTACGAGCAGTACTTC
cdr3_aa: CASSLSGAGSTYYEQYF

d_call: -
j_call: TRBJ2-7
clone_size: few
v_call: TRBV2
cdr3_nt: TGTGCCAGCAGTCGACAGGTTGCCTACGAGCAGTACTTC
cdr3_aa: CASSRQVAYEQYF

d_call: -
j_call: TRBJ2-5
clone_size: -
v_call: TRBV2
cdr3_nt: TGTGCCAGCAGTGGACCCCGGGGAGAGACCCAGTACTTC
cdr3_aa: CASSGPRGETQYF

d_call: -
j_call: TRBJ2-7
clone_size: -
v_call: TRBV28
cdr3_nt: TGTGCCAGCAGGCCGGACGGGGGCTACGAGCAGTACTTC
cdr3_aa: CASRPDGGYEQYF

d_call: -
j_call: TRBJ2-2
clone_size: -
v_call: TRBV4-3
cdr3_nt: TGCGCCAGCAGTCGAGGGCTCAACACCGGGGAGCTGTTTTTT
cdr3_aa: CASSRGLNTGELFF

d_call: TRBD2
j_call: TRBJ2-2
clone_size: -
v_call: TRBV7-6
cdr3_nt: TGTGCCAGCAGCTTATTACTTAGCGGGGAATACTCCAGGGAGCTGTTTTTT
cdr3_aa: CASSLLLSGEYSRELFF

d_call: TRBD1
j_call: TRBJ2-1
clone_size: -
v_call: TRBV5-1
cdr3_nt: TGCGCCAGCAAAAGGACAGGGTCGGAGGAGCAGTTCTTC
cdr3_aa: CASKRTGSEEQFF

d_call: TRBD1
j_call: TRBJ2-5
clone_size: few
v_call: TRBV7-2
cdr3_nt: TGTGCCAGCAGCACTAGGCCGGGACAGCAAGAGACCCAGTACTTC
cdr3_aa: CASSTRPGQQETQYF

d_call: -
j_call: TRBJ2-3
clone_size: few
v_call: TRBV7-9
cdr3_nt: TGTGCCAGCAGCTTACCAGTCTCTAGCACAGATACGCAGTATTTT
cdr3_aa: CASSLPVSSTDTQYF

d_call: -
j_call: TRBJ2-5
clone_size: few
v_call: TRBV7-7
cdr3_nt: TGTGCTAGCAGCTTAGCGGAGGGGCGGCAGACCCAGTACTTC
cdr3_aa: CASSLAEGRQTQYF

d_call: -
j_call: TRBJ1-1
clone_size: few
v_call: TRBV29-1
cdr3_nt: TGCAGCGTTGAAGACCGGACAGAAGCTTTCTTT
cdr3_aa: CSVEDRTEAFF

d_call: -
j_call: TRBJ2-5
clone_size: -
v_call: TRBV20-1
cdr3_nt: TGCAGTGCTAGAGCAAACAACAGGGTCCAAGAGACCCAGTACTTC
cdr3_aa: CSARANNRVQETQYF

d_call: -
j_call: TRBJ2-3
clone_size: -
v_call: TRBV5-6
cdr3_nt: TGTGCCAGCAGCTTGCCCGATACCACAGATACGCAGTATTTT
cdr3_aa: CASSLPDTTDTQYF

d_call: -
j_call: TRBJ2-3
clone_size: -
v_call: TRBV6-2/TRBV6-3
cdr3_nt: TGTGCCAGCACTCCTTCCTCTCTAGATACGCAGTATTTT
cdr3_aa: CASTPSSLDTQYF

d_call: -
j_call: TRBJ2-7
clone_size: many
v_call: TRBV5-5
cdr3_nt: TGTGCCAGCAGCTTTTTCCAGGGTGGCTACGAGCAGTACTTC
cdr3_aa: CASSFFQGGYEQYF

d_call: TRBD2
j_call: TRBJ2-5
clone_size: few
v_call: TRBV11-2
cdr3_nt: TGTGCCAGCAGCTCGGGAGGACTAGTGGTAACGGAGACCCAGTACTTC
cdr3_aa: CASSSGGLVVTETQYF

d_call: -
j_call: TRBJ2-3
clone_size: -
v_call: TRBV7-9
cdr3_nt: TGTGCCAGCAGCTTAGCGTGGAACACAGATACGCAGTATTTT
cdr3_aa: CASSLAWNTDTQYF